Reported below is one T cell receptor (beta chain). The sample contains more than one DNA sequence encoding this CDR3. Per the authors' pipeline: Nucleated cell number was recorded as an estimate derived from reference gene primer amplification. Sequenced by immunoSEQ multiplex PCR; TCRdb stores in-frame clones only, minus some. D and trimming were read from the DNA, whereas the V and J calls and clone size are those reported in that table. This table holds under 200,000 clones, around 90% found once. V was clipped by 4 bases and J by 3 bases; unmatched bases: 2. The CDR3 is 13 amino acids. Per the germline V gene, CDR1 is SNHLY and CDR2 is FYNNEI. The data were taken from a study of blood T cell repertoires in COVID-19. Study information: The United States, Italy and Spain were the sources of the acute and convalescent COVID-19 samples. The analysed material was cDNA or gDNA that came from T cells, B-cell-depleted T cells, or PBMCs.

This receptor was taken from a man aged 55 to 70 with active or convalescent COVID-19. What was sequenced was peripheral blood. The chain joins TRBV2 to TRBJ1-1; TRBD1 agrees at 7 bases. DNA of the CDR3: TGTGCCAGCAGTGGACAGGGCCACACTGAAGCTTTCTTT. Its protein is CASSGQGHTEAFF.